This TCR beta chain was sequenced during a study of shared clonotypes between healthy human individuals. The CDR3 runs to 16 residues. Losses at the gene ends were 2 bases for V and 6 bases for J; bases not matched to a gene: 6. CDR1 is MDHEN and CDR2 is SYDVKM in the germline V gene. Clones were sequenced by immunoSEQ multiplex PCR, and TCRdb holds only the in-frame ones, with some missing. The sample has about 2,500,000 clones; roughly 92% are singletons. Sample: naive CD4+ T cells sorted from blood. Subset meaning: CD45RA+ positively selected. This clonotype originated in a man aged 18 to 30 in good health. The chain links TRBV28 to TRBJ1-6; 8 bases line up with TRBD1. CDR3 coding DNA: TGTGCCAGCAGTTTACCACAGGGGGTAGGTAATTCACCCCTCCACTTT. Protein product: CASSLPQGVGNSPLHF.